A single T cell receptor (beta chain) is shown here with its context. Germline assignment: CDR1 KGHSH and CDR2 LQKENI. Trimming cost V 2 bases and J 0 bases, with 10 bases left between them. The CDR3 is 15 amino acids. The record originates from a study of cytomegalovirus exposure and HLA in healthy donors. Both 60 Vbeta primers and 13 Jbeta primers went into the PCR. The repertoire was sequenced with immunoSEQ multiplex PCR; TCRdb's copy has only in-frame clones and lacks some. The data show around 130,000 clones, just under 80% seen once. The sample was PBMCs. This receptor was obtained from a woman in her thirties or forties in good health and CMV-seronegative. V and J are TRBV18 and TRBJ1-2; D is perhaps TRBD1 (5 bases). The CDR3: CASSPNDSPNYGYTF. CDR3 in DNA: TGTGCCAGCTCACCAAACGACAGCCCTAACTATGGCTACACCTTC.